This T cell receptor (beta chain) appears in the sequencing data of a study of cytomegalovirus exposure and HLA in healthy donors. Whole-study findings and limits: The records held CMV serostatus as the only immune exposure information. An observed cluster of highly shared sequence variants was recorded as a likely sequencing artifact.

The study ran its PCR with 60 Vbeta and 13 Jbeta primers. The table came from immunoSEQ multiplex PCR; TCRdb's copy has only in-frame clones and leaves some out. This sample has roughly 100,000 clones, with approximately 66% found just once. This clone appeared a single time. No antigen is known for it. The CDR3 spans 15 residues. This TCR came from a woman aged 50 to 60 in good health and CMV-seronegative. The rearrangement links TRBV21-1 to TRBJ2-1; no check of the table's D call, TRBD2, against the DNA was made. TRBV21-1 is a listed pseudogene. The specimen was PBMCs. CDR3 DNA: TGTGCCAGCGGGAGGGCTAGCGGGGGAAACAATGAGCAGTTCTTC. Translation: CASGRASGGNNEQFF.